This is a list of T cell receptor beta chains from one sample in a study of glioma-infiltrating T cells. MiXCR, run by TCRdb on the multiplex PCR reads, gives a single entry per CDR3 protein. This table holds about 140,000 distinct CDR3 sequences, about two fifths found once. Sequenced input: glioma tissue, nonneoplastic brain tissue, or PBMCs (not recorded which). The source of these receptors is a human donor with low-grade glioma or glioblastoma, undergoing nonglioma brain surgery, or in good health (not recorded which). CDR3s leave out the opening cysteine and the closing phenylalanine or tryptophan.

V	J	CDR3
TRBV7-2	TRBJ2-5	ASSLGRGAYQETQY
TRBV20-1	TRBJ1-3	SARWGYGSGNTIY
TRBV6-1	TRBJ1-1	ASTRTANTEAF
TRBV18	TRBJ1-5	ASSPDGNGNQPQH
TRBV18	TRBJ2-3	ASSPGLARTDTQY
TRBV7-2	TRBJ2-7	ASSSGGGGYEQY
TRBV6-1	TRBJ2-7	ASSIYGTGGFEQY
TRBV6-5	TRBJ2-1	ASSSAGTAPDEQF
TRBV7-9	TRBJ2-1	ASSKSEGYGLDEQF
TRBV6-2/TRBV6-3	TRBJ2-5	ASSYSRQNQETQY
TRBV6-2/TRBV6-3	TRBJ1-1	ASSTTDRSNTEAF
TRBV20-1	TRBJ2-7	SARDRYSGSYEQY
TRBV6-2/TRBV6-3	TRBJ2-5	ASSYGLADSTETQY
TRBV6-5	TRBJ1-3	ASSYSTGPGNTIY
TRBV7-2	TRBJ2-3	ASSVGFSTDTQY
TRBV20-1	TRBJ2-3	SAPGDTDTQY
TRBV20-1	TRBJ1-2	SARASGTGPQGYT
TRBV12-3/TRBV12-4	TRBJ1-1	ASSPALNTEAF
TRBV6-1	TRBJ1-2	ASRRQGENYGYT
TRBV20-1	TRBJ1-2	SAHNPPYGYT
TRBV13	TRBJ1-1	ASSLRGAEAF
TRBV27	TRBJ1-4	ASSRQGRTNEKLF
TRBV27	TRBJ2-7	ASSLAGGTYEQY
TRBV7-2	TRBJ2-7	ASSSHPGSYEQY
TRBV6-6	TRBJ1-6	ASSYSGRQRRNSPLH
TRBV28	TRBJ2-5	ASSPSGPHGETQY
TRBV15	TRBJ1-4	ATSTGDSPLGKLF
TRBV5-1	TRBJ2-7	ASSPLSYEQY
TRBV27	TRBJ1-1	ASSLLPGTSEAF
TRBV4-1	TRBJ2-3	ASSQEGGQGWTDTQY
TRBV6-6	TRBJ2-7	ASSYILGLDYEQY
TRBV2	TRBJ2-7	ASSGPGSGYEQY
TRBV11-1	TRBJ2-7	ASSLRPAGFYEQY
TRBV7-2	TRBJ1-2	ASSLDGRSNYGYT
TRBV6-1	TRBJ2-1	ASSLVPGGRNEQF
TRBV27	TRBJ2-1	ASSPRDRGYNEQF
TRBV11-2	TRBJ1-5	ASSDPECQPQH
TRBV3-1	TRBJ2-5	ASRPASGETQY
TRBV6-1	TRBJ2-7	ASSPTSDYEQY
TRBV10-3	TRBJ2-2	ATREGNTGGLF